This entry is about one T cell receptor (beta chain). This specimen comes from a study of blood T cell repertoires in COVID-19. About the study: Spain, Italy and the United States supplied samples that represented acute and convalescent COVID-19. The analysed material was cDNA or gDNA that came from T cells, B-cell-depleted T cells, or PBMCs.

The CDR3 consists of 14 residues. Germline trimming cut 5 bases from V and 7 bases from J; bases unmatched to any gene: 6. Germline loops: CDR1 SGHTA, CDR2 FQGNSA. In the original processing: Amplification from reference gene primers served as the basis for estimated nucleated cell counts. Using immunoSEQ multiplex PCR, the repertoire was profiled, and TCRdb retains in-frame clones only, with some absent. The V and J calls and clone size are taken from that table; D and trimming were inferred from the DNA. The profile shows 80,000 to 95,000 clones, about four fifths of them singletons. This rearrangement joins TRBV7-2 to TRBJ1-2; TRBD1 aligns across 11 bases. This receptor was identified in a woman at least 80 years old with acute or convalescent COVID-19. Material: peripheral blood. The CDR3, as DNA: TGTGCCAGCAGCCCGTGGACAGGGGGCAGTGGCTACACCTTC. It codes for CASSPWTGGSGYTF.